The source of this T cell receptor (beta chain) is a study of metastatic and nonmetastatic thyroid tumors. Study background: Repertoires from malignant and benign thyroid patients were compared across blood and tumor or nodule tissue.

This clone appeared a few times. Antigen unknown. Germline V gene data show CDR1 as MNHEY and CDR2 as SVGEGT. Trimming stripped 2 bases from V and 0 bases from J, with 8 bases between. The CDR3 is 14 amino acids. Treatment of any kind had been given to no patient before thyroid surgery. Per the original data handling: To classify distant metastasis in papillary thyroid cancer, a model was built from CDR3 differences across clinicopathological groups. TCRdb re-called the PCR reads with MiXCR. What appears here as the V and J calls and clone size reflects TCRdb's work, not the paper's. The sample comprises roughly 25,000 clones, roughly 20% of which are singletons, and about 30% rests with the top ten. Study-wide points: The study reportedly found significantly higher TCR beta diversity in malignant thyroid tumors than benign nodules, in blood and tumor.

The chain is built from TRBV6-2 or TRBV6-3 and TRBJ2-7; D remains ambiguous. This TCR derives from a male donor with papillary thyroid cancer or a benign thyroid nodule (not recorded which). Some clones in this sample may be carry-over from other donors' samples. The sequenced sample was blood. The chain's CDR3 is CASSYRWSSYEQYF. CDR3 in DNA: TGTGCCAGCAGTTACAGGTGGAGCTCCTACGAGCAGTACTTC.